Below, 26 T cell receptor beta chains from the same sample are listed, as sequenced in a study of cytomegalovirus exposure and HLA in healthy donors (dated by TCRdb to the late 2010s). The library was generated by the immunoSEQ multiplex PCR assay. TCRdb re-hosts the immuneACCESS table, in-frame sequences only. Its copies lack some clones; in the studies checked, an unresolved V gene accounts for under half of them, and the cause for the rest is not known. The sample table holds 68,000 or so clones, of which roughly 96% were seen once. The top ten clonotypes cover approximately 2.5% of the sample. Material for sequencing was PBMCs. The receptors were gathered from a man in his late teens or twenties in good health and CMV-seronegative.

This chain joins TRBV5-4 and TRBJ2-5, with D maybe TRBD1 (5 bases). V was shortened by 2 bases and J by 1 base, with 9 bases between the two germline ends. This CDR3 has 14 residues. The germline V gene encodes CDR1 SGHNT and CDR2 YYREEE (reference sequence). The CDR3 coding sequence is TGTGCCAGCAGCTTAGGACACACCCAAGAGACCCAGTACTTC. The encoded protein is CASSLGHTQETQYF.

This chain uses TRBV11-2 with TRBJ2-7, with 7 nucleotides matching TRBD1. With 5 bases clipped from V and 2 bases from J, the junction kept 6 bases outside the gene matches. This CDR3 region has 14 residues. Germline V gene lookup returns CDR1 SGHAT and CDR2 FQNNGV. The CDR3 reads CASSRGQETYEQYF. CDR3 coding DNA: TGTGCCAGCAGCCGCGGACAGGAAACCTACGAGCAGTACTTC.

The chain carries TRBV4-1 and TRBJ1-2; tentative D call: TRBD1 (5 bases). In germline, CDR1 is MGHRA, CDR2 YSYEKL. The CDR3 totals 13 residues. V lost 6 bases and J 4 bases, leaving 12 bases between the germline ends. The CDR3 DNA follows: TGCGCCAGCAGTCGGACACCATTCTATGGCTACACCTTC. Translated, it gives CASSRTPFYGYTF.

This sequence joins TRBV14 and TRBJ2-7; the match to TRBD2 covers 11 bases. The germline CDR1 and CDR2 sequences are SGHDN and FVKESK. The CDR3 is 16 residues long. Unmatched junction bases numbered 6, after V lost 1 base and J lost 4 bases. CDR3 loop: CASSQGTSGSYYEQYF. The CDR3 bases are TGTGCCAGCAGCCAAGGGACTAGCGGGTCATATTACGAGCAGTACTTC. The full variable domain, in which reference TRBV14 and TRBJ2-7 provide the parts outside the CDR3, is EAGVTQFPSHSVIEKGQTVTLRCDPISGHDNLYWYRRVMGKEIKFLLHFVKESKQDESGMPNNRFLAERTGGTYSTLKVQPAELEDSGVYFCASSQGTSGSYYEQYFGPGTRLTVT.

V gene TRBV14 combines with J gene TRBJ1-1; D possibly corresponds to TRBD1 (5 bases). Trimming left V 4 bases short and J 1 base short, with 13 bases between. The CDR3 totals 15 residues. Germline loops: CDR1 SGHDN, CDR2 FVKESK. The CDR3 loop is CASSPRGGTNTEAFF. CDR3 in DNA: TGTGCCAGCAGCCCCCGTGGAGGGACGAACACTGAAGCTTTCTTT.

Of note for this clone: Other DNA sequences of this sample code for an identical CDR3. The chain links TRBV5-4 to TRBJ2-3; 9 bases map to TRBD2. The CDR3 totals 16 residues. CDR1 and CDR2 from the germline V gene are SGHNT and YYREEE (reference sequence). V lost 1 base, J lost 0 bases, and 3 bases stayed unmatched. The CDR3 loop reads CASSLRLAASTDTQYF. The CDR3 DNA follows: TGTGCCAGCAGCTTGCGACTAGCGGCTAGCACAGATACGCAGTATTTT.

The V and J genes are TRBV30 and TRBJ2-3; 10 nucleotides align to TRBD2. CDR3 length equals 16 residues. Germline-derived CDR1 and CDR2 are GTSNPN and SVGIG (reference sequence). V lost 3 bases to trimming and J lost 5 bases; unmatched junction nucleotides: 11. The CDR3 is CAWSHPGLAEEDTQYF. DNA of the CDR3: TGTGCCTGGAGCCACCCCGGACTAGCGGAAGAAGATACGCAGTATTTT.

DNA of the CDR3: TGTGCCAATCAGTTGGGACAGGGGAACACTGAAGCTTTCTTT. Protein product: CANQLGQGNTEAFF. The rearrangement uses TRBV2 and TRBJ1-1, with 9 bases fitting TRBD1. The CDR3 consists of 14 residues. The ends lost 10 bases at V and 1 base at J; junction bases unmatched: 7. CDR1 and CDR2 (germline): SNHLY, FYNNEI.

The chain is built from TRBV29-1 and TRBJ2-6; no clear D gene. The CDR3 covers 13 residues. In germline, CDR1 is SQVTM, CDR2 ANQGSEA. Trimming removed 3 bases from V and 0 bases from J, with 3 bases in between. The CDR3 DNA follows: TGCAGCGTTGACAGCTCTGGGGCCAACGTCCTGACTTTC. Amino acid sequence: CSVDSSGANVLTF. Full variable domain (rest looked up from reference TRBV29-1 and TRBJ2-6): SAVISQKPSRDICQRGTSLTIQCQVDSQVTMMFWYRQQPGQSLTLIATANQGSEATYESGFVIDKFPISRPNLTFSTLTVSNMSPEDSSIYLCSVDSSGANVLTFGAGSRLTVL.

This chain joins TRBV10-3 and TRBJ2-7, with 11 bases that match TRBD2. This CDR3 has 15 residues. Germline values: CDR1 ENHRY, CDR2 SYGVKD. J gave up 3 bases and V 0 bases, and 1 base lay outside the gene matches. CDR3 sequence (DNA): TGTGCCATCAGTGAGTCAGGACTAGCGGGCTACGAGCAGTACTTC. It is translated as CAISESGLAGYEQYF.

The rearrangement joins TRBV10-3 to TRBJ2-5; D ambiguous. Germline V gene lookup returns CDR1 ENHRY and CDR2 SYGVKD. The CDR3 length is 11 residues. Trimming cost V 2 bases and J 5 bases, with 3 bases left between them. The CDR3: CAISETETQYF. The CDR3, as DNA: TGTGCCATCAGTGAGACTGAGACCCAGTACTTC.

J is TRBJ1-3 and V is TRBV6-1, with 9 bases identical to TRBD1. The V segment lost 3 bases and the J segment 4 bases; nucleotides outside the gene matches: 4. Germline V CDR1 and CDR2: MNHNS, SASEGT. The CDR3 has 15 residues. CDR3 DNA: TGTGCCAGCAGTGATACGGGACAGGGAGGAAACACCATATATTTT. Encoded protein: CASSDTGQGGNTIYF.

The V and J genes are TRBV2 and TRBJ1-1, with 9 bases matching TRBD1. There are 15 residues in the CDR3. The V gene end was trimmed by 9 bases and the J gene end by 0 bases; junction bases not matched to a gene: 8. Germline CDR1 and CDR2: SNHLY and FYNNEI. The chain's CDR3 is CASPRDRDMNTEAFF. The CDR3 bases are TGTGCCAGTCCTAGGGACAGGGATATGAACACTGAAGCTTTCTTT.

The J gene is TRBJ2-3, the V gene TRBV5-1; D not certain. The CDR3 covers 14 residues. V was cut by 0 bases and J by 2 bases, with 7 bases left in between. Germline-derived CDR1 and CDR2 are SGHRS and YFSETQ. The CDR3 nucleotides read TGCGCCAGCAGCTTGGCTGGGCCCACAGATACGCAGTATTTT. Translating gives CASSLAGPTDTQYF.

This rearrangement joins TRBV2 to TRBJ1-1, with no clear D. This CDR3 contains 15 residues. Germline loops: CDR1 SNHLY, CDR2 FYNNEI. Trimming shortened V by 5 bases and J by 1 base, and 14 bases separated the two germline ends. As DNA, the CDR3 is TGTGCCAGCAGTCCAGGACCCACTAGGAACACTGAAGCTTTCTTT. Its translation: CASSPGPTRNTEAFF.

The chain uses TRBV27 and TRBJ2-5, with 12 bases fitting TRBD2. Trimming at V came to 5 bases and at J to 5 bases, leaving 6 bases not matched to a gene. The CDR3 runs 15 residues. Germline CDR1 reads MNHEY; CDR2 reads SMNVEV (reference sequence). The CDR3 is CASSPRLAGAETQYF. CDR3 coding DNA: TGTGCCAGCAGTCCGAGACTAGCGGGAGCCGAGACCCAGTACTTC.

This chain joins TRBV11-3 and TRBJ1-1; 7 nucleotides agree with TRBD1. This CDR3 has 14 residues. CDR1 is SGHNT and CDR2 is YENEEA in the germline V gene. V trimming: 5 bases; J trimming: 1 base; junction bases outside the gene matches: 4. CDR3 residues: CASSHRDRNTEAFF. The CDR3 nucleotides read TGTGCCAGCAGCCACCGGGACAGGAACACTGAAGCTTTCTTT.

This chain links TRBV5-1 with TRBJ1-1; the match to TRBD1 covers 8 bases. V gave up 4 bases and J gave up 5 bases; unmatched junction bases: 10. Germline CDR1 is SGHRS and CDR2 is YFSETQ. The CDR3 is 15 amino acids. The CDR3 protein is CASSLGTGGETEAFF. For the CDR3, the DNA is TGCGCCAGCAGCCTTGGTACAGGGGGAGAGACTGAAGCTTTCTTT.

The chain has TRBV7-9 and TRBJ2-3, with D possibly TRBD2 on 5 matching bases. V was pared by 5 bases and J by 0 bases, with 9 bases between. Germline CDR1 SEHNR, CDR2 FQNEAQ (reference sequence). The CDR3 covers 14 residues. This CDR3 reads CASSPRGSTDTQYF. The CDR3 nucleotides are TGTGCCAGCAGCCCCCGGGGAAGCACAGATACGCAGTATTTT.

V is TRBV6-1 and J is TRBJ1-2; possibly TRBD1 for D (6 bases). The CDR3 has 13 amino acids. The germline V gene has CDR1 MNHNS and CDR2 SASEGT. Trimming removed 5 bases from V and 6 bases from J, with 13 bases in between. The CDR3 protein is CASSRQALDGYTF. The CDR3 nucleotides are TGTGCCAGCAGTCGACAGGCGCTGGATGGCTACACCTTC.

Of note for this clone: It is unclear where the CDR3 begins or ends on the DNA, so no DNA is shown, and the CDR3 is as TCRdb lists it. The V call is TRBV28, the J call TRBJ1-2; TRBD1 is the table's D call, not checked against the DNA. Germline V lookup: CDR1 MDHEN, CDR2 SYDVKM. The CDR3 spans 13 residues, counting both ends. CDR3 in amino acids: CASILETGGGYTF.

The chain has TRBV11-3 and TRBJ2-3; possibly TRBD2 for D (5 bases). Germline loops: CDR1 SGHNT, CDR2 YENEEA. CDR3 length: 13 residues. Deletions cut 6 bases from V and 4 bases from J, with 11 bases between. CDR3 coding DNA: TGTGCCAGCAGATCATTCGGGGCAGATACGCAGTATTTT. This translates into CASRSFGADTQYF.

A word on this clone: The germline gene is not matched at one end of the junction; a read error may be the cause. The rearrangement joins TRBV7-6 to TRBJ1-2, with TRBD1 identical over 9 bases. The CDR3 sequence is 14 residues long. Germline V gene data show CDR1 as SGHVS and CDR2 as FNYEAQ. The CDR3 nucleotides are TGTGCCAGCAGCTTAGTAACAGGGGGCCCTCCTGCTTCCTTC. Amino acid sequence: CASSLVTGGPPASF.

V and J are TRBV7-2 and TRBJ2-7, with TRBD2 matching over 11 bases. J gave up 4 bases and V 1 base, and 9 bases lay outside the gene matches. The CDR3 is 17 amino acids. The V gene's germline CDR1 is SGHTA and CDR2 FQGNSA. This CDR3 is CASSLGGSGRDRYEQYF. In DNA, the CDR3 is TGTGCCAGCAGCTTAGGGGGTAGCGGGAGGGATCGGTACGAGCAGTACTTC.

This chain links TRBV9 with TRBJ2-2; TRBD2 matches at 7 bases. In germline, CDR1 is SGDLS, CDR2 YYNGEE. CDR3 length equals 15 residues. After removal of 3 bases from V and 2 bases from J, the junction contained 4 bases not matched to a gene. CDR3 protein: CASSGPSGNTGELFF. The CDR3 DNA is TGTGCCAGCAGCGGTCCTAGCGGAAACACCGGGGAGCTGTTTTTT.

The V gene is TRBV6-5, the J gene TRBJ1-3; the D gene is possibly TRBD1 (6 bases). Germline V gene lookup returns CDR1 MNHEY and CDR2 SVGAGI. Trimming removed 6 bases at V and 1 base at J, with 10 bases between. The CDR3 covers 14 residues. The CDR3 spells CASRQTGSGNTIYF. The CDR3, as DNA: TGTGCCAGCAGACAAACAGGGTCTGGAAACACCATATATTTT.